This T cell receptor beta chain is from a study of shared clonotypes between healthy human individuals. Study processing details: Because ImmunoSEQ provided only junction sequences with no quality scores, the filtering differed. Measured with immunoSEQ multiplex PCR; TCRdb has only the in-frame clones, and not every one. That table gives V, J and clone size, and the DNA gave D and trimming. The repertoire includes approximately 2.4 million clones, nearly 97% of them detected once, and 0.1% to 0.15% sits in the top ten. CD4+ cells underwent separation, giving CD45RA+ naive and CD45RA-negative memory subsets. Note on this clone: Its antigen is still unknown.

Study-wide findings and caveats: The sole specimen, blood, was sampled, and tissue repertoires likely differ. Sharing of clonotypes among donors was expected to vary with sequencing depth.

The CDR3 runs to 15 residues. Trimming removed 5 bases at V and 0 bases at J, with 12 bases between. The germline gives CDR1 SGHDT, CDR2 YYEEEE. The receptor was derived from a man younger than 30 in good health. The chain uses TRBV5-6 and TRBJ2-4; D call uncertain. The specimen sequenced was naive CD4+ T cells sorted from blood. As for subset: CD45RA+ positively selected. The CDR3 nucleotides read TGTGCCAGCAGTTTCGGGTCCCAAGCCAAAAACATTCAGTACTTC. This gives the protein CASSFGSQAKNIQYF.